This T cell receptor beta chain was retrieved from a study of shared clonotypes between healthy human individuals. As for this clone: Its specificity is not known.

The investigators split CD4+ cells into a CD45RA+ naive subset and a CD45RA-negative memory subset. Replicate PCRs run on sorted subsets employed around 200 ng DNA, 25,000 to 35,000 T cell genomes. Assay used: immunoSEQ multiplex PCR; TCRdb lists only in-frame clones, some missing. The top ten hold approximately 0.39% of the sample, which has some 2,500,000 clones, 92% seen once. Germline CDR1 MNHNS, CDR2 SASEGT. There are 18 residues in the CDR3. Unmatched junction bases numbered 19, after V lost 2 bases and J lost 10 bases. Study results and limitations: The researchers took only blood, and tissue repertoires probably look different. Naive subsets tended to show greater estimated richness than memory subsets.

The receptor was derived from a man between 18 and 29 years old in good health. Some clones in this sample may be carry-over from other donors' samples. This chain uses TRBV6-1 with TRBJ2-1; 8 nucleotides line up with TRBD2. Sample: naive CD4+ T cells from PBMCs. Specified subset: CD45RA+ positively selected. The CDR3 DNA sequence: TGTGCCAGCAGTGAAAAGTGGTGGAGGAGCGGGAGTAGCGGGGAGCAGTTCTTC. This encodes CASSEKWWRSGSSGEQFF.